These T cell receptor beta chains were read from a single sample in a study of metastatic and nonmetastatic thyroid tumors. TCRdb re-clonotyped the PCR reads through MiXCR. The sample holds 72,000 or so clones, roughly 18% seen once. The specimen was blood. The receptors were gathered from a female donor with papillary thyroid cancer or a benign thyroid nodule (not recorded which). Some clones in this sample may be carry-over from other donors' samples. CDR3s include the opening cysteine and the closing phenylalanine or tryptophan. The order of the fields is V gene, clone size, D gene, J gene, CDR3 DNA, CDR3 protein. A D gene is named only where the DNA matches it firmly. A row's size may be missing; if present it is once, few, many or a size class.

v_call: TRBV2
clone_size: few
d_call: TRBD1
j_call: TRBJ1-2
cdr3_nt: TGTGCCAGCAGTGAGGACAGGGAGTATGGCTACACCTTC
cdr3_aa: CASSEDREYGYTF

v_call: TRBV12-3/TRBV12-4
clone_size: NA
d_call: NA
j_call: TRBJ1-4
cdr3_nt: TGTGCCAGCAGTTTATCGGGAGGTAATGAAAAACTGTTTTTT
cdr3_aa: CASSLSGGNEKLFF

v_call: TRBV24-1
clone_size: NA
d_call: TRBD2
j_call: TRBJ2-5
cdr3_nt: TGTGCCACCGGAACTAGCGCCCGAGAGACCCAGTACTTC
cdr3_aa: CATGTSARETQYF

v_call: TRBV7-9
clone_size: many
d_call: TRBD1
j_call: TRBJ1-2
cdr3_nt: TGTGCCAGCAGCCTCACCCGGGACAGGGGGTTGGCCTATGGCTACACCTTC
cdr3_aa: CASSLTRDRGLAYGYTF

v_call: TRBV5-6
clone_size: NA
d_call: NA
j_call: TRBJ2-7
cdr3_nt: TGTGCCAGCAGCGTAGGGGTCCCCGAGCAGTACTTC
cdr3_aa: CASSVGVPEQYF

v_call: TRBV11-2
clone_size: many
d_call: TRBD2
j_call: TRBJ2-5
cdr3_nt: TGTGCCAGCAGCCCCCAGGGTAGTAGCGGGGAGACCCAGTACTTC
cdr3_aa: CASSPQGSSGETQYF

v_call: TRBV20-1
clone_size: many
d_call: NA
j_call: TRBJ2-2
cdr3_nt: TGCAGTGCTAGAGATGGGGAGACCGGGGAGCTGTTTTTT
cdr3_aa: CSARDGETGELFF

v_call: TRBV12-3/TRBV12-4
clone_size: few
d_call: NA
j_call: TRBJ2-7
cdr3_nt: TGTGCCAGCAGCTCTCGGGGGGAGCAGTACTTC
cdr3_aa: CASSSRGEQYF

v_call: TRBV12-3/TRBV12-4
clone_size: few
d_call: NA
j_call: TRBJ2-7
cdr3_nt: TGTGCCAGCAGTTTTGGTCGCAGGGGTGGCGAGCAGTACTTC
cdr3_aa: CASSFGRRGGEQYF

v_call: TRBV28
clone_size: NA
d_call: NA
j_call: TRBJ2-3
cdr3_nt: TGTGCCAGCAGTTTCTTCTTGTTTCGCGGCAGCCACTTAGGCACAGATACGCAGTATTTT
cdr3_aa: CASSFFLFRGSHLGTDTQYF

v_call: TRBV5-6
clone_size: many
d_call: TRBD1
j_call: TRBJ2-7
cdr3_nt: TGTGCCAGCGGCTCCTTCTCCGGGACAGGGGTTTTAGGCGAGCAGTACTTC
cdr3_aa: CASGSFSGTGVLGEQYF

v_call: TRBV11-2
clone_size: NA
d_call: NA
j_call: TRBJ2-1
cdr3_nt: TGTGCCAGCAGCAGAACGGTTGACCCGCGTCCCTCCAATGAGCAGTTCTTC
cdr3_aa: CASSRTVDPRPSNEQFF

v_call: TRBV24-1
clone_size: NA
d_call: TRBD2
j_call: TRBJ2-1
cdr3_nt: TGTGCCACCAGTGAGCGAGCGGGATTGGTATACAATGAGCAGTTCTTC
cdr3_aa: CATSERAGLVYNEQFF

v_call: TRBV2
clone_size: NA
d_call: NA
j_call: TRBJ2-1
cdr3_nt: TGTGCCAGCAGTGGACGGGGGACCAGCCTGTTCTTC
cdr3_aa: CASSGRGTSLFF

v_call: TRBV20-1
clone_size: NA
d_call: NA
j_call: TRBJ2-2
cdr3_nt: TGCAGTGCTAGAGATTGTCATGGCCCCACCGGGGAGCTGTTTTTT
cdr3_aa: CSARDCHGPTGELFF

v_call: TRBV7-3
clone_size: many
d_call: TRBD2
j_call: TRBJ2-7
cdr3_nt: TGTGCCAGCAGCTCATGGACTAGCGGGAGATACGAGCAGTACTTC
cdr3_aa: CASSSWTSGRYEQYF

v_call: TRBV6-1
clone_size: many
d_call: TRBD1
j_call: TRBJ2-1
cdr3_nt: TGTGCCAGCAGTCCTACACGGACAGGAACCTACAATGAGCAGTTCTTC
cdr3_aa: CASSPTRTGTYNEQFF

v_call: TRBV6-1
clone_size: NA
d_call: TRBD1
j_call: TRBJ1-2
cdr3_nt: TGTGCCAGCAGTGAAGATAGGGGGCTGGGCTATGGCTACACCTTC
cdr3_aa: CASSEDRGLGYGYTF